The present T cell receptor beta chain was sequenced within a study of blood T cell repertoires in COVID-19. Study-level background: Material from acute and convalescent COVID-19 was sourced from the United States, Italy and Spain. PBMCs, B-cell-depleted T cells, or T cells were the source of the cDNA or gDNA that made up the material.

The authors' processing: Amplifying reference gene primers gave estimates of nucleated cell counts. Produced via immunoSEQ multiplex PCR; TCRdb's table is partial and in-frame only. V and J calls and clone size are copied from that table; D and trimming were computed from the DNA. Of about 36,000 clones in the sample, around four fifths were seen once. The sample taken for sequencing was peripheral blood. The clonotype was recovered from a human donor in a cohort sampled during active COVID-19.

The CDR3: CASSKKDRAGTQYF. The CDR3 nucleotides are TGTGCCAGCAGCAAAAAGGACAGGGCAGGAACCCAGTACTTC. This chain connects TRBV5-6 to TRBJ2-5; the match to TRBD1 covers 8 bases. The V and J ends lost 4 bases and 8 bases, in that order; junction bases with no gene match: 10. The CDR3 is 14 residues long. Germline CDR1 is SGHDT and CDR2 is YYEEEE. Combining the CDR3 with reference TRBV5-6 and TRBJ2-5 gives the whole variable domain DAGVTQSPTHLIKTRGQQVTLRCSPKSGHDTVSWYQQALGQGPQFIFQYYEEEERQRGNFPDRFSGHQFPNYSSELNVNALLLGDSALYLCASSKKDRAGTQYFGPGTRLLVL.